The clone carrying this TCR beta chain was counted once. The same CDR3 can be traced to other DNA sequences in this sample. TCRdb's copy holds only in-frame clones and misses some; the assay was immunoSEQ multiplex PCR. The table shows more than 2 million clones, with approximately 95% occurring only once. Germline values: CDR1 MGHRA, CDR2 YSYEKL. V lost 2 bases, J lost 5 bases, and 12 bases lay in between. This CDR3 comprises 14 residues. The data derive from a study of shared clonotypes between healthy human individuals. In the study overall: Each donor's CD8 memory used one plate, CD8 naive two, each CD4 subset three.

Naive CD8 cells lacked CD45RO and underwent positive selection for CCR7, leaving out terminally differentiated effector memory CD45RA+ cells. This receptor was taken from a man between 18 and 35 years old in good health. The chain combines TRBV4-1 with TRBJ2-5; the D gene could be TRBD1 or TRBD2 (6 bases each). The sequencing sample was made of naive CD8+ T cells sorted from blood. DNA of the CDR3: TGCGCCAGCAGCCAAAGGGGGGCCGGGGAGACCCAGTACTTC. Encoded protein: CASSQRGAGETQYF.